This paragraph covers one T cell receptor beta chain sequence. Its specificity is unknown. TCRdb's copy holds only in-frame clones and misses some; the assay was immunoSEQ multiplex PCR. In the table there are under 150,000 clones, 90% to 95% of which are singletons. These data are taken from a study of graft-versus-host responses after intestinal transplantation. V was pared by 4 bases and J by 5 bases, with 11 bases between. CDR3 size: 13 residues. The V gene's germline CDR1 is MNHEY and CDR2 SVGAGI. The sequences come from unstimulated CD4+ T cells sorted from spleen or lymph node cells, collected before intestinal transplant. The V and J genes are TRBV6-5 and TRBJ2-5; perhaps TRBD1 as D (6 bases). This clonotype originated in a human donor who received an intestinal transplant. The CDR3 sequence: CASSSRGWETQYF. The CDR3 DNA follows: TGTGCCAGCAGTTCCAGGGGCTGGGAGACCCAGTACTTC.